Shown below are 2 T cell receptor beta chains from a single sample sequenced in a study of technical replicates of blood from a handful of donors. Profiling relied on immunoSEQ multiplex PCR, and the TCRdb table lists in-frame clones only, not all of them. The sample carries tens of thousands of clones, over 85% recorded once. The material sequenced was T cells isolated from PBMCs. These receptors were taken from a human donor in good health.

CDR3 DNA sequence: TGTGCCAGCAGCCAGAGACTAGCGGGAGGTTCAGATACGCAGTATTTT. Translation: CASSQRLAGGSDTQYF. The chain recombines TRBV7-6 with TRBJ2-3; the match to TRBD2 covers 13 bases. The CDR3 has 16 residues. After removal of 5 bases from V and 4 bases from J, the junction contained 6 bases not matched to a gene. In germline, CDR1 is SGHVS, CDR2 FNYEAQ.

The chain employs TRBV28 and TRBJ2-7; 7 bases fit TRBD1. CDR1 and CDR2 (germline): MDHEN, SYDVKM. J lost 3 bases, V lost 3 bases, and 5 bases had no gene match. This CDR3 comprises 14 residues. CDR3 sequence: CASSFSTGDYEQYF. The CDR3 DNA follows: TGTGCCAGCAGTTTCTCTACAGGGGACTACGAGCAGTACTTC.